The source of this T cell receptor (beta chain) is a study of cytomegalovirus exposure and HLA in healthy donors. Study at large: HLA-typed donors were the source of 82 million or so unique TCRs, which an early data release held.

Worth noting for this clone: As yet, its antigen is unknown.

Study results and limitations: Sequencing likely caused a cluster of highly shared sequence variants.

Amplification used 60 Vbeta primers and 13 Jbeta primers. Measured with immunoSEQ multiplex PCR; TCRdb has only the in-frame clones, and not every one. The sample includes a few hundred thousand clones, 85% to 90% of them seen just once. CDR3 length equals 17 residues. Trimming left V 3 bases short and J 2 bases short, with 17 bases between. The V gene's germline CDR1 is LNHDA and CDR2 SQIVND (reference sequence). This clonotype originated in a woman aged 18-30 years in good health and CMV-seronegative. The genes are TRBV19 and TRBJ1-5; D uncertain. Sequenced input: PBMCs. CDR3 DNA sequence: TGTGCCAGTAGTATCCCCAGGACCCCCGGGGGCAATCAGCCCCAGCATTTT. The encoded protein is CASSIPRTPGGNQPQHF.